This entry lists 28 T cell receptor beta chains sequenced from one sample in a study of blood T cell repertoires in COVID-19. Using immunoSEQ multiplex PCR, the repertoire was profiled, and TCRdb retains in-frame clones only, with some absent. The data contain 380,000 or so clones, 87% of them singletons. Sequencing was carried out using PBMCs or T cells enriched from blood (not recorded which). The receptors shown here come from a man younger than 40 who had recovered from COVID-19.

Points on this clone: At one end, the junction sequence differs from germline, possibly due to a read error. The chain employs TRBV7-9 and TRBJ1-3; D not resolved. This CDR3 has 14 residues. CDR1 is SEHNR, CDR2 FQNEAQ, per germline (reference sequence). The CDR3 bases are TGTGCCAGCAGCTTAGGAGGGAGTGGAGACACCATATATTTT. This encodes CASSLGGSGDTIYF.

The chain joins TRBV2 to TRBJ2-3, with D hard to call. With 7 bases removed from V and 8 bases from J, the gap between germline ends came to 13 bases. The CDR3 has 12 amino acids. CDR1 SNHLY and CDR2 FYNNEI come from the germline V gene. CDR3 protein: CASTGWPGTQYF. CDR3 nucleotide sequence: TGTGCCAGCACGGGTTGGCCGGGTACGCAGTATTTT.

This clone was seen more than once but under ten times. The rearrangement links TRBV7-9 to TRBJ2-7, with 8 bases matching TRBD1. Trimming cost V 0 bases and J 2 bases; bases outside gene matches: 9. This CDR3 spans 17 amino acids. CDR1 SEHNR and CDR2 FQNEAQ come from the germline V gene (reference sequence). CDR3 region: CASSLAGGSGQAYEQYF. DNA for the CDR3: TGTGCCAGCAGCTTAGCAGGGGGTTCGGGACAGGCCTACGAGCAGTACTTC.

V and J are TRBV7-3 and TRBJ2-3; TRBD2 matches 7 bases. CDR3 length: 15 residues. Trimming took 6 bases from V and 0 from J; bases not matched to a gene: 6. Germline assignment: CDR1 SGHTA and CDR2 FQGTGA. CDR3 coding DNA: TGTGCCAGCAGTTCGGGGGGAGCTAGCACAGATACGCAGTATTTT. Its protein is CASSSGGASTDTQYF.

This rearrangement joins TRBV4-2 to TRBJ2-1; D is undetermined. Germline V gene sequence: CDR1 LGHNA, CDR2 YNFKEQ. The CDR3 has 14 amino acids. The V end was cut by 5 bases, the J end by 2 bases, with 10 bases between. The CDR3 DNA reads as TGTGCCAGCAGCGTGCACCCGGCCTACAATGAGCAGTTCTTC. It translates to CASSVHPAYNEQFF.

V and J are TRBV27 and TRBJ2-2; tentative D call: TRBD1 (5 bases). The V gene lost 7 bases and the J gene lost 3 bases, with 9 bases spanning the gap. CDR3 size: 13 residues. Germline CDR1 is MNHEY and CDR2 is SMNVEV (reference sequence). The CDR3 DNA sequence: TGTGCCAGCACCCCGACAGACACCGGGGAGCTGTTTTTT. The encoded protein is CASTPTDTGELFF.

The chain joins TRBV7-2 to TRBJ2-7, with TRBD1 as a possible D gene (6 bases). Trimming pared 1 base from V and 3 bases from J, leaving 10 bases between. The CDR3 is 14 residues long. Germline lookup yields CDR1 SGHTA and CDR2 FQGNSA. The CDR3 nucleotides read TGTGCCAGCAGCTTAGACAGGGTTTACTACGAGCAGTACTTC. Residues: CASSLDRVYYEQYF.

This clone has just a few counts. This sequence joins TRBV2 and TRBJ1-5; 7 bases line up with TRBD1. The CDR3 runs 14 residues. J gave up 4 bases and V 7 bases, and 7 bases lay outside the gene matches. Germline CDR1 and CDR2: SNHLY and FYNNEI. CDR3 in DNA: TGTGCCAGCACCGGGACAGTCCCTAATCAGCCCCAGCATTTT. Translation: CASTGTVPNQPQHF.

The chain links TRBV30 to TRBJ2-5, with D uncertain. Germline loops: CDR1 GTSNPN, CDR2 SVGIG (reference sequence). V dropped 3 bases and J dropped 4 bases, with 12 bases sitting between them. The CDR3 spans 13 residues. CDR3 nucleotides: TGTGCCTGGAGCCTGAGGCTCGGAGAGACCCAGTACTTC. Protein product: CAWSLRLGETQYF.

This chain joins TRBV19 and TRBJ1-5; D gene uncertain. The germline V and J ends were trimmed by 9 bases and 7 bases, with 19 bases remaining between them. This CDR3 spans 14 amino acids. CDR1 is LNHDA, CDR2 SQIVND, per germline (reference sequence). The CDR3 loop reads CASDNGRSFQPQHF. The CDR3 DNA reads TGTGCCAGCGACAACGGCAGATCTTTCCAGCCCCAGCATTTT.

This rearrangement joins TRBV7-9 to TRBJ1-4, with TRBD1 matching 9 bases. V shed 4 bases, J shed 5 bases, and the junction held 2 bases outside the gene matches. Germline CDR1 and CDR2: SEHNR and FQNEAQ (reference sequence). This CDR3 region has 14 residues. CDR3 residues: CASSWTGANEKLFF. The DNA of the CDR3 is TGTGCCAGCAGCTGGACAGGGGCGAATGAAAAACTGTTTTTT.

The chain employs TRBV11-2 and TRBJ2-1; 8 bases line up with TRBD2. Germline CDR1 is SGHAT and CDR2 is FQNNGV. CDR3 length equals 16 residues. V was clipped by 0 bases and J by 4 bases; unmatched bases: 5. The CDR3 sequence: CASSLDRLAYYNEQFF. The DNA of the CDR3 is TGTGCCAGCAGCTTAGATAGACTAGCGTATTACAATGAGCAGTTCTTC.

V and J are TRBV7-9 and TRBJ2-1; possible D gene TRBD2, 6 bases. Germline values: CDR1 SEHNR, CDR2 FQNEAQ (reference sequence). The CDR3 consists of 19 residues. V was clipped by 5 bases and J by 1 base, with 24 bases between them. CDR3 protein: CASSHAWGGPEGSYNEQFF. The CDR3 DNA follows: TGTGCCAGCAGCCATGCGTGGGGAGGCCCGGAGGGATCCTACAATGAGCAGTTCTTC.

CDR3 bases: TGTGCTAGTGGTTTGGACGGACAGGTTAGCAATCAGCCCCAGCATTTT. Its translation: CASGLDGQVSNQPQHF. This rearrangement joins TRBV12-5 to TRBJ1-5, with TRBD1 identical over 7 bases. With 1 base clipped from V and 0 bases from J, the junction kept 3 bases outside the gene matches. This CDR3 is 16 amino acids long. CDR1 and CDR2 from the germline V gene are LGHNT and FRNRAP.

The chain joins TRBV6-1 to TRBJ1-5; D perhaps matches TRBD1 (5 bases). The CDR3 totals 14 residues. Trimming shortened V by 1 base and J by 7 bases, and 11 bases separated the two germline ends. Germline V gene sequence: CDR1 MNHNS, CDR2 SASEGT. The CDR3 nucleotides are TGTGCCAGCAGTGAAGGGGGCGTCGGGCAGCCCCAGCATTTT. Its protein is CASSEGGVGQPQHF.

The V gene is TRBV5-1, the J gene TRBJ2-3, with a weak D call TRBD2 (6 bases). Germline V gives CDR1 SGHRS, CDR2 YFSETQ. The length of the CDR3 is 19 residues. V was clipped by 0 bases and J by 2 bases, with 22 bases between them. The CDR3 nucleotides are TGCGCCAGCAGCTTGGTAGGCAGGTCCGGGGGAAGCCTCACAGATACGCAGTATTTT. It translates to CASSLVGRSGGSLTDTQYF.

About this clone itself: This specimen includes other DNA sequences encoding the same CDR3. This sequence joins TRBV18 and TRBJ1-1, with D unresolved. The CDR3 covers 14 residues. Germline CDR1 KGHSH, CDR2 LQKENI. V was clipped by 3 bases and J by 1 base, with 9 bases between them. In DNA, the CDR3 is TGTGCCAGCTCACCCCCGAACGGGAACACTGAAGCTTTCTTT. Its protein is CASSPPNGNTEAFF.

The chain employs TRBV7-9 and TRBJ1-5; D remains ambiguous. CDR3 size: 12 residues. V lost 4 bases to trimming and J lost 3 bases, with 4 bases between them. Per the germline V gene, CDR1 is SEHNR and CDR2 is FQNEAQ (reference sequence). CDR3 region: CASSSVNQPQHF. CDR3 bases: TGTGCCAGCAGCTCCGTCAATCAGCCCCAGCATTTT.

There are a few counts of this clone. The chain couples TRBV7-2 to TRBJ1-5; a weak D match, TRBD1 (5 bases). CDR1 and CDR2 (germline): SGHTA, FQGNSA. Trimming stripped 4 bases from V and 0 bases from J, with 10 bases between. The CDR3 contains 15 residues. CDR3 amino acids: CASSSQVYSNQPQHF. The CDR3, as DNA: TGTGCCAGCAGCTCACAGGTTTATAGCAATCAGCCCCAGCATTTT.

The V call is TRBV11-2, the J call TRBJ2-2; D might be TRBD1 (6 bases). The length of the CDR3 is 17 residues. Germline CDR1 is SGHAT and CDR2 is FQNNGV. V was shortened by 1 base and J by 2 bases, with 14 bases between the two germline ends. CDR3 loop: CASSLVPGTYNTGELFF. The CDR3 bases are TGTGCCAGCAGCTTAGTCCCCGGGACATACAACACCGGGGAGCTGTTTTTT.

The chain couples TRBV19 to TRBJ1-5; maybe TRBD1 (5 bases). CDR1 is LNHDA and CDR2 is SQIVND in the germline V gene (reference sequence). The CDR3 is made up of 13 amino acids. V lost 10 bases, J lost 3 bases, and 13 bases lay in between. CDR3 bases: TGTGCCACTGGGGCAGGGCCCAATCAGCCCCAGCATTTT. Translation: CATGAGPNQPQHF. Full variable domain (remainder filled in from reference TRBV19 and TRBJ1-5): DGGITQSPKYLFRKEGQNVTLSCEQNLNHDAMYWYRQDPGQGLRLIYYSQIVNDFQKGDIAEGYSVSREKKESFPLTVTSAQKNPTAFYLCATGAGPNQPQHFGDGTRLSIL.

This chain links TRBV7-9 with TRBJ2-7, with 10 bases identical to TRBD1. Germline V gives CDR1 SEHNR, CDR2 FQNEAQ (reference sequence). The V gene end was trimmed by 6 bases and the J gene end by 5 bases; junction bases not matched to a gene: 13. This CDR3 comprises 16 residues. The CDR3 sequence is CASRGSPGQGRHEQYF. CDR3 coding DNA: TGTGCCAGCAGGGGCTCGCCGGGACAGGGGCGGCACGAGCAGTACTTC.

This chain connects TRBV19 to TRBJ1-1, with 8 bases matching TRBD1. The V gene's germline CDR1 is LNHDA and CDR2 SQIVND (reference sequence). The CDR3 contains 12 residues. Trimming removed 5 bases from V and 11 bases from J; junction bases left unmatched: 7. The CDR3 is CASSPRQGLAFF. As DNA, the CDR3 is TGTGCCAGTAGTCCCAGACAGGGGTTGGCTTTCTTT. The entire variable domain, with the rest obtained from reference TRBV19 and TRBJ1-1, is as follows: DGGITQSPKYLFRKEGQNVTLSCEQNLNHDAMYWYRQDPGQGLRLIYYSQIVNDFQKGDIAEGYSVSREKKESFPLTVTSAQKNPTAFYLCASSPRQGLAFFGQGTRLTVV.

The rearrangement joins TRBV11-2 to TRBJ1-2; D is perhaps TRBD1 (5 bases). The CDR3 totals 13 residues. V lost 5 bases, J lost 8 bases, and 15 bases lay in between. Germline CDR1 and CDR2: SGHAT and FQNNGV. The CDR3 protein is CASSPPGGIGYTF. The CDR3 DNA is TGTGCCAGCAGCCCGCCGGGGGGGATCGGCTACACCTTC.

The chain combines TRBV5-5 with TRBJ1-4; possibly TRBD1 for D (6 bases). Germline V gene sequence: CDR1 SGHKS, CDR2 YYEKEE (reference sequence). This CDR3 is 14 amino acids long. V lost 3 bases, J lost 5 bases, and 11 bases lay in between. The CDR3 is CASSSGQLNEKLFF. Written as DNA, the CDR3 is TGTGCCAGCAGCTCAGGACAGTTAAATGAAAAACTGTTTTTT.

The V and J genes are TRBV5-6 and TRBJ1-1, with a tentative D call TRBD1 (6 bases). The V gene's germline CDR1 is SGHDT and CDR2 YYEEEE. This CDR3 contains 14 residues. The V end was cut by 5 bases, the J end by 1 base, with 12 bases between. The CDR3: CASRWGQSNTEAFF. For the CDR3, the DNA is TGTGCCAGCAGATGGGGACAATCGAACACTGAAGCTTTCTTT.

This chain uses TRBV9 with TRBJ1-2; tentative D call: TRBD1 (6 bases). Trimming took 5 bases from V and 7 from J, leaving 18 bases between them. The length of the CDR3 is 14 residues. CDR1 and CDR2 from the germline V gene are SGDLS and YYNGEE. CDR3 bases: TGTGCCAGCAGTACTAACAGGGAAGAAAGTGGCTACACCTTC. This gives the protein CASSTNREESGYTF.

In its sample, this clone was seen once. The CDR3 reads CSARGWETQYF. The CDR3 DNA sequence: TGCAGTGCCCGGGGTTGGGAGACCCAGTACTTC. This rearrangement joins TRBV20-1 to TRBJ2-5; tentatively, D is TRBD2 (5 bases). Germline assignment: CDR1 DFQATT and CDR2 SNEGSKA (reference sequence). CDR3 length equals 11 residues. The ends were cut back, 6 bases at V and 5 bases at J, with 10 bases in the middle.